This entry concerns a single T cell receptor beta chain. No antigen is known for it. The data belong to a study of T cells in Graves' hyperthyroidism and ophthalmopathy. Germline CDR1 is SGHTA and CDR2 is FQGNSA. The CDR3 covers 15 residues. The V gene lost 1 base and the J gene lost 4 bases, with 12 bases spanning the gap. Uncontrolled infections, other autoimmune diseases, pregnancy or lactation led to exclusion of patients. Diagnosis relied on clinical symptoms, serum thyroxine and TRAb, thyroid ultrasound and orbital computed tomography. The source material, RNA transcripts, was used to amplify TCR beta CDR3 regions. First-round RT-PCR with HTBI primers amplified the TCR CDR3 region. TCRdb fed the multiplex PCR reads into MiXCR, producing one record per CDR3 protein. The sample holds 450,000 to 700,000 distinct CDR3 sequences, under 60% seen once. Notes on the study in general: The majority of expanded thyroid clonotypes above 0.001 also appeared in blood. The model predicted ophthalmopathy a median around six months before onset.

The clonotype originates from an adult woman with Graves' disease, either hyperthyroidism or ophthalmopathy (not recorded which). Specimen: peripheral blood or thyroid tissue (not recorded which). The V call is TRBV7-2, the J call TRBJ2-3; D unresolved. DNA for the CDR3: TGTGCCAGCAGCTTAGAAAGAAGTAGGGCAGATACGCAGTATTTT. It specifies CASSLERSRADTQYF.